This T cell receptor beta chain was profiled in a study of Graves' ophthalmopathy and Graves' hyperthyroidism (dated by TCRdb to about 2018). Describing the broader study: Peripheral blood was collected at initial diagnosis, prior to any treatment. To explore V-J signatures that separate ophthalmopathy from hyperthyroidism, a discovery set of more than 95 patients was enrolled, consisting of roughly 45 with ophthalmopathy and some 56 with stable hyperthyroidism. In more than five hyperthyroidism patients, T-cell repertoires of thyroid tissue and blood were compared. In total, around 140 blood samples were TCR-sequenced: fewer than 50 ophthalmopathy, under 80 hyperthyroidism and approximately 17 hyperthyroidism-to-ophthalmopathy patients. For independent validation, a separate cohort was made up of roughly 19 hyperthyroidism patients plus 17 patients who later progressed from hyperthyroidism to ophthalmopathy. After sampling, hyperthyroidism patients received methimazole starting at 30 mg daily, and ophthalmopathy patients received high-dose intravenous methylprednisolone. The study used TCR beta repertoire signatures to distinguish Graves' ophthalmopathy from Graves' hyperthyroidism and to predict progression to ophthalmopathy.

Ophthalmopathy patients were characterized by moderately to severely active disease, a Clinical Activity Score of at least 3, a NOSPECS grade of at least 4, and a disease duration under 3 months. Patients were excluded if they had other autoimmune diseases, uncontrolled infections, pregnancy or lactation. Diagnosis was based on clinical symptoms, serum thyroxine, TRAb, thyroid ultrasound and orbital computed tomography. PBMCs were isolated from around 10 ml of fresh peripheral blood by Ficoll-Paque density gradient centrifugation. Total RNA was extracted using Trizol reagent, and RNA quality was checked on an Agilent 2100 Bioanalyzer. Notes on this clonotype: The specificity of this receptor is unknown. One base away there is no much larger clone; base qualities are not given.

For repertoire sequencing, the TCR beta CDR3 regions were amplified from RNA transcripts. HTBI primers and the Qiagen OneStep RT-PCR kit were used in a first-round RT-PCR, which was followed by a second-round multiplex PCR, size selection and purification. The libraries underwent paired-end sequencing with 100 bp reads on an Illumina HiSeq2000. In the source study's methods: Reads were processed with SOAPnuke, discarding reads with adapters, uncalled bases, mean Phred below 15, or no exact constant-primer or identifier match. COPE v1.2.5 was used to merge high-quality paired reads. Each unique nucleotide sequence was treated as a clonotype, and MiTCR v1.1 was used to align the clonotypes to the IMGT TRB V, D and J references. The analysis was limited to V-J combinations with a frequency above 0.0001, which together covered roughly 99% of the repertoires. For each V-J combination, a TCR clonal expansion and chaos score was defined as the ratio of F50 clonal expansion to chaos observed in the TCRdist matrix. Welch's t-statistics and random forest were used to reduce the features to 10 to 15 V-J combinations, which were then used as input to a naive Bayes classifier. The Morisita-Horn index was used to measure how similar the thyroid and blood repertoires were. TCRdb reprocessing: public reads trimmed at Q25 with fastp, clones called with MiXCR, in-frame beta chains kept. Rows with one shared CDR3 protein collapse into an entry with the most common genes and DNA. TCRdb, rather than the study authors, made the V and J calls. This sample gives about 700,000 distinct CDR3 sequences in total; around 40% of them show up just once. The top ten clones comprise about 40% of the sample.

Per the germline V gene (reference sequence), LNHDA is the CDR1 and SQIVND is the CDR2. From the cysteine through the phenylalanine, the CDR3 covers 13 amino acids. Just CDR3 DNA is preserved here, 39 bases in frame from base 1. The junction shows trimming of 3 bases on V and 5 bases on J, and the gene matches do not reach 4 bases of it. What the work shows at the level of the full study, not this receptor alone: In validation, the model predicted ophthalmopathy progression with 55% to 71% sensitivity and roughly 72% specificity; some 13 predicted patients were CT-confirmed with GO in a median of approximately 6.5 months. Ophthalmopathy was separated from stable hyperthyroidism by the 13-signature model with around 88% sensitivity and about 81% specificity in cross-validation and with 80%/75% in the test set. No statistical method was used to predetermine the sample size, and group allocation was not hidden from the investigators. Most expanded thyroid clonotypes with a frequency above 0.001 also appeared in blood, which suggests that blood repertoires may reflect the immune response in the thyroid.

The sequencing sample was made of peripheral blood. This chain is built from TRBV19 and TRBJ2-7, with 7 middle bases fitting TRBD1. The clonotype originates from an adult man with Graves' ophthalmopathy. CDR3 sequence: CASSMTGSHEQYF. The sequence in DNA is TGTGCCAGTAGTATGACAGGGTCCCACGAGCAGTACTTC.